Described below is a single TCR beta chain sequence and its context. This sample is part of a study of blood T cell repertoires in COVID-19. Germline assignment: CDR1 SGHRS and CDR2 YFSETQ. The V gene lost 6 bases and the J gene lost 1 base, with 17 bases spanning the gap. CDR3 length equals 15 residues. The repertoire was sequenced with immunoSEQ multiplex PCR; TCRdb's copy has only in-frame clones and lacks some. The data hold around 450,000 clones, with around 90% observed a single time. Participant age was roughly 18 to 90 years, and participants resided in 25 or so US areas. This TCR came from a woman younger than 30 who had recovered from COVID-19. Sequencing used PBMCs or T cells enriched from blood (not recorded which). The chain couples TRBV5-1 to TRBJ2-7, with D unresolved. The chain's CDR3 is CASNEGTDPSYEQYF. The CDR3 region has the DNA TGCGCCAGCAATGAAGGTACAGACCCTTCCTACGAGCAGTACTTC.